Below are 2 T cell receptor beta chains sequenced from a single sample in a study of blood T cell repertoires in COVID-19. Clones were sequenced by immunoSEQ multiplex PCR, and TCRdb holds only the in-frame ones, with some missing. The data show more than 95,000 clones, more than 70% seen once. Sequencing was performed on peripheral blood. These receptors were collected from a human donor in a cohort sampled during active COVID-19.

The chain links TRBV3-1 (or the pseudogene TRBV3-2) to TRBJ1-5; D call uncertain. The germline V gene has CDR1 LGHDT and CDR2 YNNKEL (reference sequence). The CDR3 spans 14 residues. Trimming shortened V by 8 bases and J by 9 bases, and 20 bases separated the two germline ends. CDR3 coding DNA: TGTGCCAGCCCGCCCCTTATCCGCTGGAGGCCCCAGCATTTT. It encodes CASPPLIRWRPQHF.

The V and J genes are TRBV7-2 and TRBJ2-1; tentatively, D is TRBD2 (7 bases). Germline V gene sequence: CDR1 SGHTA, CDR2 FQGNSA. V was shortened by 4 bases and J by 3 bases, with 13 bases between the two germline ends. This CDR3 contains 15 residues. CDR3 sequence reads: CASSSVGGLYNEQFF. The CDR3 DNA reads TGTGCCAGCAGCTCCGTGGGGGGGCTCTACAATGAGCAGTTCTTC.